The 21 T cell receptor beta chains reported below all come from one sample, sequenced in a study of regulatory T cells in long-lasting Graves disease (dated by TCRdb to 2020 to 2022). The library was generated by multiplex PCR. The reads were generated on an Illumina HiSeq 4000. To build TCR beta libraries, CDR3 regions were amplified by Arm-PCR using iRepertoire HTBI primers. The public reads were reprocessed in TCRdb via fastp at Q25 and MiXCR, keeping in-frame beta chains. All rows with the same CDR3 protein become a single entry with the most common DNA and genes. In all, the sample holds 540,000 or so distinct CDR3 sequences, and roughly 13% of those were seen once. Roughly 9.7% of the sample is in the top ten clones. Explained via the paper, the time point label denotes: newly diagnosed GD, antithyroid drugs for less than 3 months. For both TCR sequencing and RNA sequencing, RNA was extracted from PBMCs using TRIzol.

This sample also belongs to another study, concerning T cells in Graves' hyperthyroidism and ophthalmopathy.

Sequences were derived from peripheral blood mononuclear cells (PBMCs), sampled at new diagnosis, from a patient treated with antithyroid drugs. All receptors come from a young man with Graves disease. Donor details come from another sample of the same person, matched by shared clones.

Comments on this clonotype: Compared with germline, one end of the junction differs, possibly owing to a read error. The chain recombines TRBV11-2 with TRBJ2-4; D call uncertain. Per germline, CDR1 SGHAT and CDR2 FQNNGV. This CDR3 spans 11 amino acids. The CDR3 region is CAGSLVDIQYF. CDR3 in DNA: TGTGCCGGCAGCTTAGTGGACATTCAGTACTTC.

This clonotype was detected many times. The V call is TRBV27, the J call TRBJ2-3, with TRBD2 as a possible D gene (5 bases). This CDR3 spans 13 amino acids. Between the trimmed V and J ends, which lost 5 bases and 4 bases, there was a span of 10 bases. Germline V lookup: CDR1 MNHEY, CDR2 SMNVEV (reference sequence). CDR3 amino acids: CASSQLVPDTQYF. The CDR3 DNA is TGTGCCAGCAGTCAACTAGTACCAGATACGCAGTATTTT.

CDR3 sequence reads: CRGDTAYGYTF. The DNA of the CDR3 is TGCAGGGGGGACACGGCCTATGGCTACACCTTC. J is TRBJ1-2 and V is TRBV29-1; a possible D gene is TRBD1 (6 bases). The CDR3 is made up of 11 amino acids. In germline, CDR1 is SQVTM, CDR2 ANQGSEA.

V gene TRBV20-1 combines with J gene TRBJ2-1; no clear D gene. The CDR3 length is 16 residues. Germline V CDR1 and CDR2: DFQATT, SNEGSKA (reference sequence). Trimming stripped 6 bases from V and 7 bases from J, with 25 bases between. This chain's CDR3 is CSATPPARNLRNEQFF. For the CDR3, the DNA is TGCAGTGCCACCCCACCCGCTAGAAATTTGAGGAATGAGCAGTTCTTC.

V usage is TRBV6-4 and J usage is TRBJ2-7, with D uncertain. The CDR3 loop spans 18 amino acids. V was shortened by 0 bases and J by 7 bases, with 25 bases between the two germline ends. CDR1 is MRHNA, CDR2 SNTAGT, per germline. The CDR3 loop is CASSDSILPRLRSGEQYF. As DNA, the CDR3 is TGTGCCAGCAGTGACTCGATTTTGCCGCGACTCAGGAGTGGAGAGCAGTACTTC.

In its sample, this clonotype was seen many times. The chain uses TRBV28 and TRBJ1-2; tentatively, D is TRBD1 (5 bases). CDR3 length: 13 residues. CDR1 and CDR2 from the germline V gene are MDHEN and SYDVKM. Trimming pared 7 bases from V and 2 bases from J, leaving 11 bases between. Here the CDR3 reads CASNSGGNYGYTF. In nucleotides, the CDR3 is TGTGCCAGCAATTCTGGGGGGAACTATGGCTACACCTTC.

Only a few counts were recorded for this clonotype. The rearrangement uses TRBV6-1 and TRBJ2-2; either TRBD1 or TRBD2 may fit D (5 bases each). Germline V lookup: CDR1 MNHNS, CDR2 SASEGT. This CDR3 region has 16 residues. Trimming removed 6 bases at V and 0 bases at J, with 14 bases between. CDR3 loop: CASRAGRGANTGELFF. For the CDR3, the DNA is TGTGCCAGCAGGGCAGGGCGAGGGGCGAACACCGGGGAGCTGTTTTTT.

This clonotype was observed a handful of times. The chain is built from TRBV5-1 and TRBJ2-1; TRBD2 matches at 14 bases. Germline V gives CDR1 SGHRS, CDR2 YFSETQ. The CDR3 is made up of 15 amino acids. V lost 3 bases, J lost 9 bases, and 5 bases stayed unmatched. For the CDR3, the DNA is TGCGCCAGCAGCTCCGGGACTAGCGGGAGCGTTGAGCAGTTCTTC. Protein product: CASSSGTSGSVEQFF.

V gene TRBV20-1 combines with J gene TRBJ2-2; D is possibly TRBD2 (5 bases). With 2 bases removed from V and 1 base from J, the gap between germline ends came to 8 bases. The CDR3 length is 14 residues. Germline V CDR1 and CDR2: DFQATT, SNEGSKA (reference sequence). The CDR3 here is CSARSGVNTGELFF. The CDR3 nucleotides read TGCAGTGCTAGATCCGGGGTGAACACCGGGGAGCTGTTTTTT.

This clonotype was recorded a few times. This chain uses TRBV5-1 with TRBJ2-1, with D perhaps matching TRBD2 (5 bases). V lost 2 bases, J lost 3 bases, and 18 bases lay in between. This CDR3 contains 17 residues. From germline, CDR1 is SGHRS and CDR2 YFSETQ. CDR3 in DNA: TGCGCCAGCAGCTTCCTACGAAGAGCTCGGGGCTACAATGAGCAGTTCTTC. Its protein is CASSFLRRARGYNEQFF.

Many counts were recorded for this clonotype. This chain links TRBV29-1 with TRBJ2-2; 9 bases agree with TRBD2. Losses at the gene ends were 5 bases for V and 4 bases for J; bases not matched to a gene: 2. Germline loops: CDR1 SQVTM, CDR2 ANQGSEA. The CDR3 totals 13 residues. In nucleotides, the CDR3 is TGCAGCGTTCCTAGCGGGACCACCGGGGAGCTGTTTTTT. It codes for CSVPSGTTGELFF.

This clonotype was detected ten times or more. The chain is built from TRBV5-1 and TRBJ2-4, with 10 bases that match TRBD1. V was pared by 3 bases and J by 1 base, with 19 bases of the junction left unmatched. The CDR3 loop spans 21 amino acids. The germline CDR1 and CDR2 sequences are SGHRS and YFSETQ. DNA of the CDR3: TGCGCCAGCAGCTCGCCAGACAGGGGGCAGGTTACCCCCGTGGCCAAAAACATTCAGTACTTC. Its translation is CASSSPDRGQVTPVAKNIQYF.

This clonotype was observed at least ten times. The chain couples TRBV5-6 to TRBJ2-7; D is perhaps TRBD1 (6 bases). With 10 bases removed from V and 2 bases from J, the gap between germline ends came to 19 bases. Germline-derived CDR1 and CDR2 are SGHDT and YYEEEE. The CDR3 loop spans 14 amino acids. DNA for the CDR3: TGTGCCGCCCATTCCAGGGGAGAGGCCTACGAGCAGTACTTC. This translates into CAAHSRGEAYEQYF.

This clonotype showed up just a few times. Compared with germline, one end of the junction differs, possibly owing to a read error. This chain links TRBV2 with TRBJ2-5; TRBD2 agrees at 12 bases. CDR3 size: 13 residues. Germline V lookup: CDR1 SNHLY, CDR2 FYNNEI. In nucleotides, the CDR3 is TGTGCCAGCAGTGGACTAGCGGGAGAGGCCCAGTACTTC. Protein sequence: CASSGLAGEAQYF.

Written as DNA, the CDR3 is TGTGCCAGCTCACCCGTAGTCTCGGATACGCAGTATTTT. It specifies CASSPVVSDTQYF. The V gene is TRBV18, the J gene TRBJ2-3; D call uncertain. The germline CDR1 and CDR2 sequences are KGHSH and LQKENI. Trimming took 3 bases from V and 6 from J, leaving 10 bases between them. The CDR3 consists of 13 residues. The full variable domain, completed using reference TRBV18 and TRBJ2-3, is NAGVMQNPRHLVRRRGQEARLRCSPMKGHSHVYWYRQLPEEGLKFMVYLQKENIIDESGMPKERFSAEFPKEGPSILRIQQVVRGDSAAYFCASSPVVSDTQYFGPGTRLTVL.

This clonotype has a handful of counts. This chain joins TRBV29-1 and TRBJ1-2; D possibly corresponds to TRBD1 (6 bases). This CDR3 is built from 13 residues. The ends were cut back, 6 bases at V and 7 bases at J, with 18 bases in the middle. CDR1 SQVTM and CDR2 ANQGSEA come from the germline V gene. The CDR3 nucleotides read TGCAGCGTGGCGGAGGGGGGCACGGCTGGCTACACCTTC. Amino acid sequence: CSVAEGGTAGYTF.

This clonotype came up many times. The CDR3 loop reads CASSGYPTRPLGELFF. In DNA, the CDR3 is TGTGCCAGCAGTGGTTACCCGACTAGACCTCTCGGGGAGCTGTTTTTT. The chain joins TRBV2 to TRBJ2-2; weak D call: TRBD2 (6 bases). Germline values: CDR1 SNHLY, CDR2 FYNNEI. The CDR3 is made up of 16 amino acids. Trimming stripped 4 bases from V and 7 bases from J, with 19 bases between.

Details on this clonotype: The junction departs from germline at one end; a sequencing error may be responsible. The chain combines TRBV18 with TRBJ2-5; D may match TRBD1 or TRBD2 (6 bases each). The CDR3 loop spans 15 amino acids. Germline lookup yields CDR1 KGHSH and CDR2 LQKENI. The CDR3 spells CATSPEGRGQETQYF. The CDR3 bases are TGTGCCACCTCACCGGAGGGCAGGGGCCAAGAGACCCAGTACTTC. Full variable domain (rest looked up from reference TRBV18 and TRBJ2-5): NAGVMQNPRHLVRRRGQEARLRCSPMKGHSHVYWYRQLPEEGLKFMVYLQKENIIDESGMPKERFSAEFPKEGPSILRIQQVVRGDSAAYFCATSPEGRGQETQYFGPGTRLLVL.

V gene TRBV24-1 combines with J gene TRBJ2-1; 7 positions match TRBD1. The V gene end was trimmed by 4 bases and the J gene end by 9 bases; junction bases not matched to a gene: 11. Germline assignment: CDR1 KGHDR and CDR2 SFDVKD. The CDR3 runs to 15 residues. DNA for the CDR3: TGTGCCACCAGTGAGTGGGGACAGAGCCGAGGTGAGCAGTTCTTC. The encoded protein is CATSEWGQSRGEQFF.

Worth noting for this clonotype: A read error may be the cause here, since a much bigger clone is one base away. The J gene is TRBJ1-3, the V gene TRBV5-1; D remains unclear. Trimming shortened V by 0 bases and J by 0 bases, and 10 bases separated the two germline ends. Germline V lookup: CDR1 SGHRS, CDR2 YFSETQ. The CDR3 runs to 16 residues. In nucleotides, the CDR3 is TGCGCCAGCAGCTTGGCGGGCTGGGGCTCTGGAAACACCATATATTTT. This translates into CASSLAGWGSGNTIYF.

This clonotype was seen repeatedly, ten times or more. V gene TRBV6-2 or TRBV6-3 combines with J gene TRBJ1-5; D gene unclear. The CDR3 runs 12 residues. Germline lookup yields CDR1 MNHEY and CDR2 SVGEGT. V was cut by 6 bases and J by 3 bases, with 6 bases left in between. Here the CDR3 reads CASSRVNQPQHF. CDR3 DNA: TGTGCCAGCAGCAGAGTCAATCAGCCCCAGCATTTT.